Listed below are T cell receptor beta chains from one sample, sequenced in a study of CD8+ T cells in alopecia areata. Libraries were prepared by immunoSEQ multiplex PCR; TCRdb keeps only in-frame clonotypes and omits some of them. The table records roughly 120,000 clones, more than 30% of them present only once. What was sequenced was CD4+ T cells sorted from blood. The receptor set was obtained from a human donor with alopecia areata. Each CDR3 is given with its conserved first and last residue. D genes are given only for firm matches.

D: TRBD2; V: TRBV2; J: TRBJ2-7; CDR3: CASSEARLAGGYEQYF
D: TRBD1; V: TRBV7-6; J: TRBJ2-7; CDR3: CASSPGQGDEQYF
D: .; V: TRBV29-1; J: TRBJ1-1; CDR3: CSARMNTEAFF
D: TRBD1; V: TRBV6-5; J: TRBJ1-1; CDR3: CASRDRGHTEAFF
D: .; V: TRBV7-2; J: TRBJ1-5; CDR3: CASSFSEGNQPQHF
D: .; V: TRBV5-1; J: TRBJ2-3; CDR3: CASSLEVPTDTQYF
D: TRBD1; V: TRBV30; J: TRBJ1-5; CDR3: CAWGDRGNQPQHF
D: TRBD1; V: TRBV7-9; J: TRBJ1-3; CDR3: CASSPTGPPGNTIYF
D: TRBD2; V: TRBV4-1; J: TRBJ2-1; CDR3: CASSLGTSEYNEQFF
D: TRBD1; V: TRBV25-1; J: TRBJ1-2; CDR3: CASRRQGARNYGYTF
D: TRBD1; V: TRBV29-1; J: TRBJ1-5; CDR3: CSVAGGGLGQPQHF
D: .; V: TRBV30; J: TRBJ1-3; CDR3: CAWTRINSGNTIYF
D: TRBD2; V: TRBV5-1; J: TRBJ2-1; CDR3: CASSLDPGRAYEQFF
D: .; V: TRBV29-1; J: TRBJ1-3; CDR3: CSVDSGGAGNTIYF
D: .; V: TRBV5-4; J: TRBJ2-6; CDR3: CASSSAQGANVLTF
D: .; V: TRBV30; J: TRBJ1-5; CDR3: CAWSIRGGQPQHF
D: .; V: TRBV12-5; J: TRBJ1-6; CDR3: CASGLLQTLHF
D: .; V: TRBV29-1; J: TRBJ2-7; CDR3: CSVEQHGYEQYF
D: .; V: TRBV7-6; J: TRBJ2-3; CDR3: CASSPSGTRTDTQYF
D: TRBD2; V: TRBV29-1; J: TRBJ2-5; CDR3: CSVDKAGGEETQYF
D: .; V: TRBV28; J: TRBJ2-1; CDR3: CASRRQGLTYNEQFF
D: TRBD1; V: TRBV29-1; J: TRBJ2-7; CDR3: CSVGQGTYEQYF
D: TRBD2; V: TRBV29-1; J: TRBJ2-1; CDR3: CSDRPGLASNEQFF
D: .; V: TRBV7-2; J: TRBJ1-1; CDR3: CASSRLNTEAFF
D: .; V: TRBV19; J: TRBJ1-1; CDR3: CASTISMGRGNTEAFF
D: .; V: TRBV29-1; J: TRBJ2-3; CDR3: CSAGGQLGDTQYF
D: .; V: TRBV28; J: TRBJ2-1; CDR3: CASSLSNQPSNEQFF
D: TRBD1; V: TRBV18; J: TRBJ1-6; CDR3: CASSPRGQNSPLHF
D: .; V: TRBV27; J: TRBJ2-7; CDR3: CASSPQQGYEQYF
D: .; V: TRBV2; J: TRBJ2-2; CDR3: CASSYTETGELFF
D: TRBD2; V: TRBV5-1; J: TRBJ2-1; CDR3: CASSEPSGEAFF
D: .; V: TRBV29-1; J: TRBJ2-2; CDR3: CSVAKGTGELFF
D: .; V: TRBV18; J: TRBJ1-5; CDR3: CASSPPSARGNQPQHF
D: .; V: TRBV29-1; J: TRBJ2-3; CDR3: CSVLTSDTQYF
D: TRBD1; V: TRBV30; J: TRBJ2-5; CDR3: CAWAGQGSIQETQYF
D: TRBD1; V: TRBV30; J: TRBJ1-2; CDR3: CACSQGNYGYTF
D: .; V: TRBV2; J: TRBJ2-5; CDR3: CASGPTARQETQYF
D: .; V: TRBV5-1; J: TRBJ2-3; CDR3: CASRSQDGEVTQYF
D: TRBD1; V: TRBV7-2; J: TRBJ1-5; CDR3: CASSFGTGHNQPQHF
D: .; V: TRBV7-2; J: TRBJ1-2; CDR3: CASSLVRVGGYTF
D: .; V: TRBV7-2; J: TRBJ2-1; CDR3: CASSFRDEQFF
D: TRBD1; V: TRBV29-1; J: TRBJ1-2; CDR3: CSVAATGNYGYTF
D: .; V: TRBV30; J: TRBJ1-1; CDR3: CAWSGGGLSGGNTEAFF
D: .; V: TRBV28; J: TRBJ1-3; CDR3: CASSLGQSGNTIYF
D: .; V: TRBV4-1; J: TRBJ2-6; CDR3: CASSQVESAGANVLTF
D: .; V: TRBV5-1; J: TRBJ2-1; CDR3: CASSKASDSYNEQFF
D: .; V: TRBV29-1; J: TRBJ2-2; CDR3: CSVEDGEGTGELFF
D: TRBD1; V: TRBV2; J: TRBJ2-7; CDR3: CASRTGPRSYEQYF
D: .; V: TRBV29-1; J: TRBJ1-2; CDR3: CSVESGNYGYTF
D: .; V: TRBV7-2; J: TRBJ2-7; CDR3: CASSLVSNEQYF
D: .; V: TRBV7-3; J: TRBJ2-5; CDR3: CASSPTGQQETQYF